These 27 T cell receptor beta chains came from one sample sequenced in a study of T-cell memory formation after mild COVID-19. TCRdb fed the 5' RACE reads into MiXCR, producing one record per CDR3 protein. The repertoire holds hundreds of thousands of distinct CDR3 sequences, roughly 18% seen once, with about 12% in the top ten. The sample consisted of PBMCs or a T cell subset sorted from them (not recorded which). These receptors came from an adult woman who had mild COVID-19 (a few samples of this study predate the infection). Cell type and time point are not known.

Ten or more counts support this clonotype. The chain carries TRBV5-1 and TRBJ1-1; D unresolved. CDR3 size: 14 residues. The germline V gene has CDR1 SGHRS and CDR2 YFSETQ. The V gene lost 0 bases and the J gene lost 1 base, with 7 bases spanning the gap. The CDR3 sequence is CASSLGAANTEAFF. In nucleotides, the CDR3 is TGCGCCAGCAGCTTGGGGGCGGCGAACACTGAAGCTTTCTTT.

The sample holds a few counts of this clonotype. The rearrangement joins TRBV7-9 to TRBJ1-6; TRBD1 agrees at 7 bases. The CDR3 runs 18 residues. Trimming cost V 0 bases and J 12 bases; bases outside gene matches: 17. Germline V gives CDR1 SEHNR, CDR2 FQNEAQ (reference sequence). The CDR3 protein is CASSLAGTVPSFQRPLHF. DNA for the CDR3: TGTGCCAGCAGCTTAGCCGGGACAGTCCCTTCCTTTCAGAGACCCCTCCACTTT.

The CDR3 DNA follows: TGCGCCAGCAGCCTCCGGGACTGGCCCATCAATGAGCAGTTCTTC. Translated, it gives CASSLRDWPINEQFF. The chain couples TRBV5-1 to TRBJ2-1, with D possibly matching TRBD2 (6 bases). This CDR3 spans 15 amino acids. The ends were cut back, 4 bases at V and 6 bases at J, with 17 bases in the middle. From germline, CDR1 is SGHRS and CDR2 YFSETQ.

V and J are TRBV5-1 and TRBJ1-1; no clear D gene. The ends were cut back, 3 bases at V and 1 base at J, with 10 bases in the middle. The germline gives CDR1 SGHRS, CDR2 YFSETQ. The CDR3 consists of 14 residues. CDR3 in amino acids: CASSSWTENTEAFF. The CDR3 region has the DNA TGCGCCAGCAGCTCCTGGACGGAGAACACTGAAGCTTTCTTT.

The chain has TRBV30 and TRBJ1-5; tentative D call: TRBD1 (5 bases). The CDR3 has 13 residues. Trimming shortened V by 8 bases and J by 6 bases, and 17 bases separated the two germline ends. Per germline, CDR1 GTSNPN and CDR2 SVGIG (reference sequence). The CDR3 DNA follows: TGTGCCGCCGGGGGGGACGGGAGTCAGCCCCAGCATTTT. Translating it yields CAAGGDGSQPQHF.

J is TRBJ1-1 and V is TRBV11-2; maybe TRBD1 (5 bases). Germline loops: CDR1 SGHAT, CDR2 FQNNGV. The CDR3 length is 14 residues. V was trimmed by 1 base and J by 4 bases, leaving 10 bases between them. CDR3 nucleotides: TGTGCCAGCAGCTTAGGGGGCTGGGGCACTGAAGCTTTCTTT. Protein sequence: CASSLGGWGTEAFF.

The CDR3 here is CAWSGDSGTEQYF. DNA of the CDR3: TGTGCCTGGAGTGGTGATAGCGGGACCGAGCAGTACTTC. The genes are TRBV30 and TRBJ2-7, with 8 bases identical to TRBD2. The V and J ends lost 1 base and 6 bases, in that order; junction bases with no gene match: 5. Germline loops: CDR1 GTSNPN, CDR2 SVGIG (reference sequence). The CDR3 has 13 residues. The full variable domain, its missing parts supplied by reference TRBV30 and TRBJ2-7, is SQTIHQWPATLVQPVGSPLSLECTVEGTSNPNLYWYRQAAGRGLQLLFYSVGIGQISSEVPQNLSASRPQDRQFILSSKKLLLSDSGFYLCAWSGDSGTEQYFGPGTRLTVT.

In this sample, this clonotype turned up a few times. The rearrangement links TRBV18 to TRBJ2-7, with 12 bases identical to TRBD1. CDR3 length equals 15 residues. CDR1 KGHSH and CDR2 LQKENI come from the germline V gene. V shed 3 bases and J 4 bases; nucleotides not matched to a gene: 4. CDR3 coding DNA: TGTGCCAGCTCACCTCTGGGACAGGGGGCTTACGAGCAGTACTTC. This encodes CASSPLGQGAYEQYF. The full variable domain, with the rest looked up from reference TRBV18 and TRBJ2-7, is NAGVMQNPRHLVRRRGQEARLRCSPMKGHSHVYWYRQLPEEGLKFMVYLQKENIIDESGMPKERFSAEFPKEGPSILRIQQVVRGDSAAYFCASSPLGQGAYEQYFGPGTRLTVT.

The J gene is TRBJ1-1, the V gene TRBV7-8; D not certain. The CDR3 has 15 amino acids. Deletions cut 2 bases from V and 0 bases from J, with 10 bases between. The V gene's germline CDR1 is SGHVS and CDR2 FQNEAQ. CDR3 sequence: CASSLSQAMNTEAFF. In nucleotides, the CDR3 is TGTGCCAGCAGCTTATCTCAGGCTATGAACACTGAAGCTTTCTTT. Combining the CDR3 with reference TRBV7-8 and TRBJ1-1 gives the whole variable domain GAGVSQSPRYKVAKRGQDVALRCDPISGHVSLFWYQQALGQGPEFLTYFQNEAQLDKSGLPSDRFFAERPEGSVSTLKIQRTQQEDSAVYLCASSLSQAMNTEAFFGQGTRLTVV.

The sample holds many counts of this clonotype. CDR3 region: CASSLRGGASYEQYF. CDR3 coding DNA: TGTGCCAGCAGCTTAAGAGGGGGCGCGTCTTACGAGCAGTACTTC. V gene TRBV11-2 combines with J gene TRBJ2-7; 7 bases align to TRBD1. J gave up 4 bases and V 2 bases, and 8 bases lay outside the gene matches. Germline loops: CDR1 SGHAT, CDR2 FQNNGV. This CDR3 spans 15 amino acids.

This clonotype was counted only a few times. This sequence joins TRBV5-5 and TRBJ2-7, with TRBD1 identical over 11 bases. Germline CDR1 reads SGHKS; CDR2 reads YYEKEE (reference sequence). With 4 bases clipped from V and 3 bases from J, the junction kept 6 bases outside the gene matches. This CDR3 is built from 15 residues. CDR3 sequence: CASSPGTGGLYEQYF. CDR3 coding DNA: TGTGCCAGCAGCCCGGGGACAGGGGGACTCTACGAGCAGTACTTC.

The chain joins TRBV5-1 to TRBJ2-3, with D unclear. The CDR3 is 15 amino acids. The V and J ends lost 2 bases and 0 bases respectively, with 10 bases between them. CDR1 is SGHRS, CDR2 YFSETQ, per germline. Here the CDR3 DNA reads TGCGCCAGCAGCTTACCAGGCACTAGCACAGATACGCAGTATTTT. Amino acids: CASSLPGTSTDTQYF.

The DNA of the CDR3 is TGTGCCAGCACTCCTCGCCCAGTGGATCAGCAGTTCTTC. Protein sequence: CASTPRPVDQQFF. The chain is built from TRBV6-2 or TRBV6-3 and TRBJ2-1, with D uncertain. Germline V lookup: CDR1 MNHEY, CDR2 SVGEGT. Trimming took off 7 bases at V and 11 bases at J, with 18 bases between the two ends. The CDR3 runs 13 residues.

The rearrangement uses TRBV20-1 and TRBJ2-3; D is undetermined. The CDR3 spans 12 residues. Germline CDR1 reads DFQATT; CDR2 reads SNEGSKA (reference sequence). V shed 3 bases and J shed 2 bases, with 6 bases lying between them. CDR3 nucleotide sequence: TGCAGTGCTAGCGGAAACACAGATACGCAGTATTTT. Translating it yields CSASGNTDTQYF.

This clonotype occurred once. The chain recombines TRBV4-2 with TRBJ2-5; D is perhaps TRBD2 (7 bases). The ends were cut back, 0 bases at V and 5 bases at J, with 16 bases in the middle. The CDR3 sequence is 16 residues long. Per the germline V gene, CDR1 is LGHNA and CDR2 is YNFKEQ. CDR3 in amino acids: CASSQDGGAHVETQYF. As DNA, the CDR3 is TGTGCCAGCAGCCAAGATGGGGGGGCTCATGTGGAGACCCAGTACTTC.

This clonotype was counted between two and nine times. CDR3 sequence (DNA): TGTGCCAGCAGCTTCAGGCCCCCGGGAAGAGAGACCCAGTACTTC. Translating it yields CASSFRPPGRETQYF. This chain joins TRBV7-6 and TRBJ2-5; TRBD2 might be the D (5 bases). Germline CDR1 is SGHVS and CDR2 is FNYEAQ. The ends were cut back, 3 bases at V and 4 bases at J, with 15 bases in the middle. The CDR3 totals 15 residues.

This clonotype has only a few counts. The chain is built from TRBV24-1 and TRBJ1-1; TRBD1 is a possible D gene (5 bases). V lost 9 bases and J lost 2, with 12 bases in between. There are 13 residues in the CDR3. CDR1 is KGHDR, CDR2 SFDVKD, per germline. CDR3 region: CATRGGSNTEAFF. CDR3 bases: TGTGCCACCCGGGGCGGGTCAAACACTGAAGCTTTCTTT.

This clonotype was seen a handful of times. The genes are TRBV4-2 and TRBJ1-4, with D unclear. CDR1 and CDR2 (germline): LGHNA, YNFKEQ. The CDR3 loop spans 17 amino acids. Deletions cut 0 bases from V and 0 bases from J, with 11 bases between. CDR3 nucleotides: TGTGCCAGCAGCCAAGATGAAGTGACTGCAACTAATGAAAAACTGTTTTTT. Protein product: CASSQDEVTATNEKLFF.

The V gene is TRBV12-3 or TRBV12-4, the J gene TRBJ1-2; maybe TRBD1 (5 bases). V lost 6 bases and J 8 bases, leaving 13 bases between the germline ends. The CDR3 extends over 12 amino acids. This CDR3 reads CASSPGTAGYTF. CDR3 nucleotide sequence: TGTGCCAGCAGCCCCGGGACCGCGGGCTACACCTTC.

The chain uses TRBV15 and TRBJ2-1; possible D gene TRBD2, 7 bases. V was pared by 0 bases and J by 12 bases, with 12 bases between. Germline CDR1 and CDR2: LNHNV and YYDKDF (reference sequence). This CDR3 spans 13 amino acids. CDR3 sequence: CATSREGGTTQFF. For the CDR3, the DNA is TGTGCCACCAGCAGAGAAGGGGGGACTACGCAGTTCTTC.

This clonotype has a handful of counts. The gene calls are TRBV20-1 and TRBJ2-7; 7 bases fit TRBD2. This CDR3 region has 16 residues. V shed 5 bases and J 6 bases; nucleotides not matched to a gene: 19. Germline CDR1 reads DFQATT; CDR2 reads SNEGSKA (reference sequence). The CDR3 DNA follows: TGCAGTGCTGGACTAGTTGGGCTCCGCGCCTTTGGCGAGCAGTACTTC. Protein sequence: CSAGLVGLRAFGEQYF.

Concerning this clonotype: A clone one base away is much larger, so this may be a read error. V is TRBV5-1 and J is TRBJ1-2; D ambiguous. Germline V gene data show CDR1 as SGHRS and CDR2 as YFSETQ. The CDR3 has 12 amino acids. CDR3 coding DNA: TGCGCCAGCAGTCCCGACCGGCTTTGGCTTGAGTTC. Its protein is CASSPDRLWLEF.

The rearrangement links TRBV7-3 to TRBJ2-3, with 10 positions matching TRBD2. The CDR3 length is 15 residues. Germline V gene sequence: CDR1 SGHTA, CDR2 FQGTGA. Trimming removed 4 bases from V and 1 base from J; junction bases left unmatched: 2. The CDR3 DNA is TGTGCCAGCAGCTCGAGCGGGAGGGGCACAGATACGCAGTATTTT. It yields the protein CASSSSGRGTDTQYF. Full variable domain (missing parts from reference TRBV7-3 and TRBJ2-3): GAGVSQTPSNKVTEKGKYVELRCDPISGHTALYWYRQSLGQGPEFLIYFQGTGAADDSGLPNDRFFAVRPEGSVSTLKIQRTERGDSAVYLCASSSSGRGTDTQYFGPGTRLTVL.

This clonotype was seen more than once but under ten times. The rearrangement links TRBV5-1 to TRBJ2-1, with 9 bases lining up with TRBD1. In germline, CDR1 is SGHRS, CDR2 YFSETQ. CDR3 length: 15 amino acids. Unmatched junction bases numbered 4, after V lost 4 bases and J lost 2 bases. The CDR3 nucleotides are TGCGCCAGCAGCGGGGGACAGGGCCCCTACAATGAGCAGTTCTTC. Amino acids: CASSGGQGPYNEQFF.

The sample holds many counts of this clonotype. The chain joins TRBV5-1 to TRBJ1-6; no reliable D call. The CDR3 is 16 amino acids. Trimming left V 1 base short and J 8 bases short, with 16 bases between. Germline lookup yields CDR1 SGHRS and CDR2 YFSETQ. The chain's CDR3 is CASSLFDPGSDSPLHF. DNA for the CDR3: TGCGCCAGCAGCTTGTTTGATCCGGGGTCGGATTCACCCCTCCACTTT.

This clonotype was detected only a few times. V and J are TRBV20-1 and TRBJ1-5; 7 bases line up with TRBD1. Germline CDR1 reads DFQATT; CDR2 reads SNEGSKA (reference sequence). V was pared by 7 bases and J by 2 bases, with 8 bases of the junction left unmatched. The CDR3 contains 14 residues. CDR3 protein: CSVLFGTGNQPQHF. The CDR3 DNA reads as TGCAGTGTCCTTTTCGGGACAGGCAATCAGCCCCAGCATTTT.

The chain carries TRBV7-9 and TRBJ1-1; D uncertain. The germline V gene encodes CDR1 SEHNR and CDR2 FQNEAQ (reference sequence). V lost 4 bases, J lost 7 bases, and 16 bases lay in between. CDR3 length: 14 amino acids. The CDR3 bases are TGTGCCAGCAGCTCTCTTTTGCGGGCCGGTGAAGCTTTCTTT. It yields the protein CASSSLLRAGEAFF.